These T cell receptor beta chains were read from a single sample in a study of blood T cell repertoires in COVID-19. Clones were read by immunoSEQ multiplex PCR, and TCRdb kept only the in-frame ones, dropping some. The table lists around 200,000 clones, roughly 85% of them singletons. The sequenced material came from PBMCs or T cells enriched from blood (not recorded which). The receptors here all came from a middle-aged woman with acute COVID-19. CDR3s include the opening cysteine and the closing phenylalanine or tryptophan. A D gene is named only where the DNA matches it firmly. For some rows the clone size is stated as once, few or many, or as a class when expanded; others skip it.

CDR3aa,CDR3nt,j_gene,v_gene,len,abundance,d_gene
CASSEAGPYQPQHF,TGTGCCAGCAGTGAAGCGGGGCCATATCAGCCCCAGCATTTT,TRBJ1-5,TRBV6-1,14,NA,NA
CASSLGLAGYTDTQYF,TGTGCCAGCAGCCTGGGACTAGCGGGATACACAGATACGCAGTATTTT,TRBJ2-3,TRBV6-2/TRBV6-3,16,NA,TRBD2
CASSIGFGNQPQHF,TGTGCCAGCAGCATAGGTTTCGGCAATCAGCCCCAGCATTTT,TRBJ1-5,TRBV7-2,14,NA,NA
CASSSRGQGASPLHF,TGTGCCAGTAGTAGCAGGGGACAGGGGGCTTCACCCCTCCACTTT,TRBJ1-6,TRBV19,15,NA,TRBD1
CASSSRSGRDTEAFF,TGTGCCAGTAGTAGCCGATCAGGGAGGGACACTGAAGCTTTCTTT,TRBJ1-1,TRBV19,15,once,NA
CASSYGTGVYEQYF,TGTGCCAGCAGCTACGGGACAGGGGTCTACGAGCAGTACTTC,TRBJ2-7,TRBV7-9,14,few,TRBD1
CASRDGQGRLDYGYTF,TGTGCCAGCAGGGACGGACAGGGCCGACTCGACTATGGCTACACCTTC,TRBJ1-2,TRBV2,16,NA,TRBD1
CASSPRLAGGPADTQYF,TGTGCCAGCAGCCCCAGACTAGCGGGGGGGCCAGCAGATACGCAGTATTTT,TRBJ2-3,TRBV7-3,17,once,TRBD2
CASGLSDTGELFF,TGTGCTAGTGGTTTGAGCGACACCGGGGAGCTGTTTTTT,TRBJ2-2,TRBV12-5,13,NA,NA
CASSQTTPMNTEAFF,TGCGCCAGCAGTCAAACCACACCCATGAACACTGAAGCTTTCTTT,TRBJ1-1,TRBV5-1,15,NA,NA
CASTDFHTEAFF,TGCGCCAGCACGGACTTTCACACTGAAGCTTTCTTT,TRBJ1-1,TRBV5-1,12,NA,NA
CASSLVQGPEAFF,TGCGCCAGCAGCTTGGTGCAGGGCCCTGAAGCTTTCTTT,TRBJ1-1,TRBV5-1,13,NA,NA
CASSPPGREGYTF,TGTGCCAGCAGCCCACCGGGGCGGGAAGGCTACACCTTC,TRBJ1-2,TRBV11-2,13,few,NA
CASSTGQGANTGELFF,TGTGCCAGCAGTACCGGACAGGGGGCGAACACCGGGGAGCTGTTTTTT,TRBJ2-2,TRBV27,16,NA,TRBD1
CASSPSGGAGNEQFF,TGTGCCAGCAGCCCTAGCGGGGGGGCTGGTAATGAGCAGTTCTTC,TRBJ2-1,TRBV11-2,15,NA,TRBD2